This is a list of T cell receptor beta chains from one sample in a study of shared T cell receptors in the human thymus. Sequencing was performed with immunoSEQ multiplex PCR; in TCRdb, only in-frame clones are kept and a portion is missing. The data hold 450,000 to 650,000 clones, with approximately 80% observed a single time. The data also belong to a second study, concerning human thymus T cells.

Sequenced: thymocytes. Receptors were obtained from a boy younger than two with a congenital heart defect. CDR3s include the opening cysteine and the closing phenylalanine or tryptophan. Each record gives: J gene, V gene, D gene, clone size, CDR3 DNA, CDR3 protein. D genes are given only for firm matches. Rows may omit the clone size; those that give it use once, few, many or a size class.

>TRBJ2-2|TRBV15|-|-
TGTGCCACCAGCAGCGACACGGAGAACACCGGGGAGCTGTTTTTT
CATSSDTENTGELFF
>TRBJ2-7|TRBV6-5|TRBD1|few
TGTGCCAGCAGTTACGGTCGGGACAGGGCTAACTACGAGCAGTACTTC
CASSYGRDRANYEQYF
>TRBJ1-5|TRBV27|TRBD1|-
TGTGCCAGCAGTTTATCCGCCAGGGGGCGCGGTGGTCAGCCCCAGCATTTT
CASSLSARGRGGQPQHF
>TRBJ1-2|TRBV18|TRBD1|-
TGTGCCAGCTCACCCCGGACAGGGAACTATGGCTACACCTTC
CASSPRTGNYGYTF
>TRBJ2-5|TRBV11-2|-|few
TGTGCCAGCTCCGCTCGGGTGCCGACCCAGTACTTC
CASSARVPTQYF
>TRBJ2-1|TRBV5-8|TRBD2|few
TGTGCCAGCAGACTCAGGCTGGCGGGAGGGAACAATGAGCAGTTCTTC
CASRLRLAGGNNEQFF
>TRBJ1-2|TRBV4-3|TRBD1|-
TGCGCCAGCAGCCTCCATGCGTTCGGACAGGGAAACTATGGCTACACCTTC
CASSLHAFGQGNYGYTF
>TRBJ2-5|TRBV29-1|-|-
TGCAGCGGCGGGGGCCCTAGCTCTTCGGAGACCCAGTACTTC
CSGGGPSSSETQYF
>TRBJ2-5|TRBV4-1|-|once
TGCGCCAGCAGCCAAGATACCCGACTGGATCATAAGTACTTC
CASSQDTRLDHKYF
>TRBJ2-7|TRBV5-1|TRBD1|-
TGCGCCAGCAGCTTGGCAGGGGGTTCGATCTACGAGCAGTACTTC
CASSLAGGSIYEQYF
>TRBJ1-5|TRBV28|-|-
TGTGCCAGCAGTCCCCCCCCCGGGACATCCCTTGGATATAGCAATCAGCCCCAGCATTTT
CASSPPPGTSLGYSNQPQHF
>TRBJ2-7|TRBV4-3|-|few
TGCGCCAGCAGCCAAGAGAGACAGACCTACGAGCAGTACTTC
CASSQERQTYEQYF
>TRBJ1-1|TRBV4-3|-|-
TGCGCCAGCAGCCAAGCCGGTCGGAACACTGAAGCTTTCTTT
CASSQAGRNTEAFF
>TRBJ2-2|TRBV19|-|-
TGTGCCAGTAGTATGGGCAGGGGGAACACCGGGGAGCTGTTTTTT
CASSMGRGNTGELFF
>TRBJ2-5|TRBV19|-|-
TGTGCCAGTAGTCCAGCCCTAACAGGAGCCCTGCTAGAGACCCAGTACTTC
CASSPALTGALLETQYF
>TRBJ2-1|TRBV7-3|TRBD1|-
TGTGCCAGCACCCCCGGGGACAGGGGGGACAATGAGCAGTTCTTC
CASTPGDRGDNEQFF
>TRBJ1-2|TRBV7-9|-|-
TGTGCCAGCAGCTTAGCGGTCAGGGGATTACATGGCTACACCTTC
CASSLAVRGLHGYTF
>TRBJ2-7|TRBV2|-|-
TGTGCCAGCAGTGGGCGACCGGACAACCCCTACGAGCAGTACTTC
CASSGRPDNPYEQYF
>TRBJ2-5|TRBV4-1|TRBD1|-
TGCGCCAGCAGCAGTGGGGGACAGAAAGTCCAAGAGACCCAGTACTTC
CASSSGGQKVQETQYF
>TRBJ2-4|TRBV10-3|TRBD2|-
TGTGCCACCCGCGCGGGAGGGCCCTCTGACAAAAACATTCAGTACTTC
CATRAGGPSDKNIQYF
>TRBJ2-7|TRBV4-3|TRBD1|-
TGCGCCAGCAGCCAAGAGGGGGATGGGACAGGGGGTTCCTACGAGCAGTACTTC
CASSQEGDGTGGSYEQYF
>TRBJ2-7|TRBV6-1|TRBD2|-
TGTGCCAGCAGTGACGGGGGACTAGCGGGAGGCTACGGGGGCGAGCAGTACTTC
CASSDGGLAGGYGGEQYF
>TRBJ1-3|TRBV28|-|-
TGTGCCAGCAGTTTATCCCCAGCTCGGGTGTGGGGAAACACCATATATTTT
CASSLSPARVWGNTIYF
>TRBJ2-7|TRBV9|-|once
TGTGCCAGCAGCGTAGGCGGGTTCGGGGAGACCGAAAATGCGCAGTACTTC
CASSVGGFGETENAQYF
>TRBJ1-2|TRBV14|-|-
TGTGCCAGCAGCGCTCAGGAGGGCCCGAACTATGGCTACACCTTC
CASSAQEGPNYGYTF
>TRBJ2-7|TRBV6-5|TRBD2|-
TGTGCCAGCGGTCGGGGCGGGAGGGCCAAGGGAGAGCAGTACTTC
CASGRGGRAKGEQYF
>TRBJ1-2|TRBV11-2|-|-
TGTGCCAGCAGCTTAGAGGGGGGCTATGGCTACACCTTC
CASSLEGGYGYTF
>TRBJ2-7|TRBV19|TRBD2|-
TGTGCCAGTAGTATCGTGATTCGGGCGACTAGCGATCTCCGGGAGCAGTACTTC
CASSIVIRATSDLREQYF
>TRBJ1-2|TRBV30|-|-
TGTGCCTGGAGTGCCCGGACAGCTTACTATGGCTACACCTTC
CAWSARTAYYGYTF
>TRBJ2-5|TRBV9|-|once
TGTGCCAGCAGCGTAGGCCAGAATATACAAGAGACCCAGTACTTC
CASSVGQNIQETQYF
>TRBJ2-5|TRBV27|TRBD2|-
TGTGCCAGCAGTCCTGAGCGGGAGTTCATATTCCAAGAGACCCAGTACTTC
CASSPEREFIFQETQYF
>TRBJ1-4|TRBV25-1|-|-
TGTGCCAGCAGTCCAAAAAGTAGTGAGAATGAAAAACTGTTTTTT
CASSPKSSENEKLFF
>TRBJ1-2|TRBV7-2|-|once
TGTGCCAGCAGCTTAGGGGGCAGGATCGTAGGCGGCTACACCTTC
CASSLGGRIVGGYTF
>TRBJ1-2|TRBV2|TRBD1|-
TGTGCCAGCAGCGGGGACAGGGGGCCGGGTGGCTACACCTTC
CASSGDRGPGGYTF
>TRBJ2-7|TRBV9|TRBD2|once
TGTGCCAGCAGCGTAAAGGTGGGAGGGCCACACGAGCAGTACTTC
CASSVKVGGPHEQYF
>TRBJ2-3|TRBV13|TRBD2|-
TGTGCCAGCCGCTCGATAGCGGGAGTTGTTACAGATACGCAGTATTTT
CASRSIAGVVTDTQYF
>TRBJ1-2|TRBV7-4|TRBD1|-
TGTGCCAGCAGCTTAGAGGAACCGGGACAGCTCTATGGCTACACCTTC
CASSLEEPGQLYGYTF
>TRBJ1-1|TRBV14|TRBD1|-
TGTGCCAGCAGCCAAGACCGACCCCCGGACAGGGCGGAAGACACTGAAGCTTTCTTT
CASSQDRPPDRAEDTEAFF
>TRBJ2-3|TRBV2|TRBD2|-
TGTGCCAGCAGTGTCGGGGGGTCGGATACGCAGTATTTT
CASSVGGSDTQYF
>TRBJ2-7|TRBV27|-|-
TGTGCCAGCAGATATGGGCCAGGGGATACCAGCTCCTACGAGCAGTACTTC
CASRYGPGDTSSYEQYF
>TRBJ2-5|TRBV7-6|-|-
TGTGCCAGCAGCTTACGTGGTGAGGGAGTGCAAGAGACCCAGTACTTC
CASSLRGEGVQETQYF